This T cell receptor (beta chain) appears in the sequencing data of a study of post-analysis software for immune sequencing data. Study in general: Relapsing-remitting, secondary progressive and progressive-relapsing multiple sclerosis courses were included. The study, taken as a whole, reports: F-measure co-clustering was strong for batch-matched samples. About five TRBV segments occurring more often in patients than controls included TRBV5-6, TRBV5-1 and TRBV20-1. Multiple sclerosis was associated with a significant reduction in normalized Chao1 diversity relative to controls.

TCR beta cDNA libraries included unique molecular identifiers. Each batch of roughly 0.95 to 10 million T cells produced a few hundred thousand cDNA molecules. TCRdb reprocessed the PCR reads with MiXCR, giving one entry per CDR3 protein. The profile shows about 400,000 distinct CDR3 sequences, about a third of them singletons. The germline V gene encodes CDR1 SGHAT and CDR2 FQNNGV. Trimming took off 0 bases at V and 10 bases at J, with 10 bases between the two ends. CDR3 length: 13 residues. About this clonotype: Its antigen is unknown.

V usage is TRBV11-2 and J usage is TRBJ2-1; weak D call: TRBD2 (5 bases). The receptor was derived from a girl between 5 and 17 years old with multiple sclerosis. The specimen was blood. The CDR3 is CASSLEPTREQFF. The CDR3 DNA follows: TGTGCCAGCAGCTTAGAACCCACTAGGGAGCAGTTCTTC.